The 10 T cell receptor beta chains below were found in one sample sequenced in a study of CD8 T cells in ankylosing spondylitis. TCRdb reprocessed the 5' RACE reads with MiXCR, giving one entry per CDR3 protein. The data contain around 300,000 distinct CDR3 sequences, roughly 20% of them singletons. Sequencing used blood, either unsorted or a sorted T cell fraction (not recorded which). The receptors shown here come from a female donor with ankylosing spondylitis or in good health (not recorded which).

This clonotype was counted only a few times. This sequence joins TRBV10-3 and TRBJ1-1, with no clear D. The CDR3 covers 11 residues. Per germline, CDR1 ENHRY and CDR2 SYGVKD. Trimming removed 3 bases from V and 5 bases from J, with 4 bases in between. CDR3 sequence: CAISEGTEAFF. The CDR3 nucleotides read TGTGCCATCAGTGAAGGGACTGAAGCTTTCTTT.

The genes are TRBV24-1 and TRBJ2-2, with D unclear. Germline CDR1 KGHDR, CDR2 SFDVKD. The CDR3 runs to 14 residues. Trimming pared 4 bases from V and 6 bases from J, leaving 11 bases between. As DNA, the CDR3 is TGTGCCACCAGTGACCGGGTGGGGTCCGGGGAGCTGTTTTTT. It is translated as CATSDRVGSGELFF.

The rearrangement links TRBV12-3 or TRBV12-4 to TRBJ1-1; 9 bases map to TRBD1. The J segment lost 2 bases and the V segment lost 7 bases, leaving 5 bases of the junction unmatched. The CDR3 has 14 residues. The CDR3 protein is CASTPGQGNTEAFF. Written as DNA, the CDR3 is TGTGCCAGCACCCCGGGACAGGGAAACACTGAAGCTTTCTTT.

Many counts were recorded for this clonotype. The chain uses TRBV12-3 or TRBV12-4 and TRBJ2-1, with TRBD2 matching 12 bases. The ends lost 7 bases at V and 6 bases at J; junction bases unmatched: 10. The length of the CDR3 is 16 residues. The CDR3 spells CASTYTSGRIGNEQFF. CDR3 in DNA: TGTGCCAGCACCTACACTAGCGGGAGGATCGGCAATGAGCAGTTCTTC.

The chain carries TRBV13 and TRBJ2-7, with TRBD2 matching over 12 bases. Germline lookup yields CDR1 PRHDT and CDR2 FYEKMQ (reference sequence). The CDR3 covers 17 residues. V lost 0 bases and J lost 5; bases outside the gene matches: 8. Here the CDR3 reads CASSLGTSGSVRNEQYF. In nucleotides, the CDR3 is TGTGCCAGCAGCTTAGGGACTAGCGGGAGCGTCCGGAACGAGCAGTACTTC.

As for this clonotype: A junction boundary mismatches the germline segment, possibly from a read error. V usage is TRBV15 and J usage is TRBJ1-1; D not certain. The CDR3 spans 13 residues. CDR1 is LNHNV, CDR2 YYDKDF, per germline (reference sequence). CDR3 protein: CASGSQTNTEAVF. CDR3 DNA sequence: TGTGCCTCGGGCTCCCAAACAAACACTGAAGCTGTCTTT.

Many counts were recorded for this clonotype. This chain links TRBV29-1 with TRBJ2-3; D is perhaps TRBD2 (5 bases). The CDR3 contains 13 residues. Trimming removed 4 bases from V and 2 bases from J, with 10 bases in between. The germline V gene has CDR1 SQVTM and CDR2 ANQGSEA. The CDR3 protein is CSVAARVTDTQYF. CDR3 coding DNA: TGCAGCGTTGCGGCGAGGGTCACAGATACGCAGTATTTT.

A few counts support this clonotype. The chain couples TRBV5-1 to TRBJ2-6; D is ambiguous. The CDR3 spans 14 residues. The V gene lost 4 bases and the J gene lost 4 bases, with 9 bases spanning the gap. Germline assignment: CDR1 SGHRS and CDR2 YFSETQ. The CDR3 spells CASSPLNGANVLTF. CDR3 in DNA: TGCGCCAGCAGCCCCCTAAACGGGGCCAACGTCCTGACTTTC.

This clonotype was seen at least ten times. CDR3 nucleotide sequence: TGTGCCAGCAGCTTCTTCGGCAGGTCGGACACCGGGGAGCTGTTTTTT. This sequence encodes CASSFFGRSDTGELFF. This chain links TRBV7-2 with TRBJ2-2; D is unresolved. V was pared by 3 bases and J by 3 bases, with 14 bases between. The CDR3 is 16 amino acids. Per germline, CDR1 SGHTA and CDR2 FQGNSA.

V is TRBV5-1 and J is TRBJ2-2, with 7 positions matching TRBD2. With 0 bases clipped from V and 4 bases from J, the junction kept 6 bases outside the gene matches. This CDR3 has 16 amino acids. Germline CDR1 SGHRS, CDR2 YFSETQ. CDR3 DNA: TGCGCCAGCAGCTTGGCCCCTAGCGGTAGCACCGGGGAGCTGTTTTTT. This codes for CASSLAPSGSTGELFF. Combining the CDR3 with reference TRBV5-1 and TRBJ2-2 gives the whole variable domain KAGVTQTPRYLIKTRGQQVTLSCSPISGHRSVSWYQQTPGQGLQFLFEYFSETQRNKGNFPGRFSGRQFSNSRSEMNVSTLELGDSALYLCASSLAPSGSTGELFFGEGSRLTVL.